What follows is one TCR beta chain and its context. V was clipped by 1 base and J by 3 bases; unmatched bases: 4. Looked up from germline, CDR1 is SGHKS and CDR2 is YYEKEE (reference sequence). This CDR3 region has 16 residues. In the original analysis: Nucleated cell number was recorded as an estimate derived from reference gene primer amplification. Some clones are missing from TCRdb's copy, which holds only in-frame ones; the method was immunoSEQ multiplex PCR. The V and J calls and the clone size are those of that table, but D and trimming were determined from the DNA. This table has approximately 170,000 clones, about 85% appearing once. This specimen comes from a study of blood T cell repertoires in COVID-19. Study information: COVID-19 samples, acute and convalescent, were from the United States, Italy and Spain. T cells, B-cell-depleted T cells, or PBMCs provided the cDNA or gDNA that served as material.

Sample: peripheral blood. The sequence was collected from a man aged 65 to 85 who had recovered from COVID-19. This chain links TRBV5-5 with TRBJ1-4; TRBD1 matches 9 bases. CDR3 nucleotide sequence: TGTGCCAGCAGCTTGTTCGGGACAGGGTCTAATGAAAAACTGTTTTTT. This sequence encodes CASSLFGTGSNEKLFF.